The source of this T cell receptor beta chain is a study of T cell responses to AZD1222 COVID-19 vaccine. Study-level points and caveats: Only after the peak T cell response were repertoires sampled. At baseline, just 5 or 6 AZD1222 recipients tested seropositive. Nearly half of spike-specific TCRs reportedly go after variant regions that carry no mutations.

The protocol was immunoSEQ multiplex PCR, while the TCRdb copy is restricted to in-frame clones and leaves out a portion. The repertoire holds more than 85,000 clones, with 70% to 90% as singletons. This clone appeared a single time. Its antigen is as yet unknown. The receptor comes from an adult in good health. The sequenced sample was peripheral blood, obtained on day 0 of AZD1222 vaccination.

CDR3 region: CASTEDQGRSGNTIYF. The CDR3 DNA sequence: TGTGCCAGCACCGAGGACCAGGGACGGTCTGGAAACACCATATATTTT. The chain is built from TRBV7-2 and TRBJ1-3; tentatively, D is TRBD1 (5 bases). There are 16 residues in the CDR3. Trimming removed 7 bases at V and 1 base at J, with 17 bases between. From germline, CDR1 is SGHTA and CDR2 FQGNSA.